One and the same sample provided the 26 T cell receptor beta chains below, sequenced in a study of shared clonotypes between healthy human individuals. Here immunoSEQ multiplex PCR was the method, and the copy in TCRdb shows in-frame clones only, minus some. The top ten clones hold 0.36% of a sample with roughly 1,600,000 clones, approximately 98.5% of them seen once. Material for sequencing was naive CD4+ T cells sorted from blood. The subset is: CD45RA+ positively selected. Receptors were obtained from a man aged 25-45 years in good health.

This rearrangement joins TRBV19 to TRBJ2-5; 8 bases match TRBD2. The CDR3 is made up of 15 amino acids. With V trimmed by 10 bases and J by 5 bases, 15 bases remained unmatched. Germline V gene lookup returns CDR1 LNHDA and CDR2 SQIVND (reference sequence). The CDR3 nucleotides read TGTGCCACCACATCAGCGGGAGCCCAATGGGAGACCCAGTACTTC. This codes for CATTSAGAQWETQYF.

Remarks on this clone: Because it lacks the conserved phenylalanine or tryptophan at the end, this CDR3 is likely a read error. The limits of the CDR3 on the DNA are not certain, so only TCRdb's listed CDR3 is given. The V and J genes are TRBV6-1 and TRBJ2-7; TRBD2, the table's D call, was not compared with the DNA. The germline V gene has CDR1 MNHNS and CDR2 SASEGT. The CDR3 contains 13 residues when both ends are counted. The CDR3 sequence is CASSEGGRGLAGS.

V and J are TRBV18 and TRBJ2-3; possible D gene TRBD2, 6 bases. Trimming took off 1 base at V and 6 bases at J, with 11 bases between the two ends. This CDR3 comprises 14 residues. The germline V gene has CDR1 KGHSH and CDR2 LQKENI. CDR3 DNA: TGTGCCAGCTCACCACTGACTAGGTCCGATACGCAGTATTTT. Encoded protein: CASSPLTRSDTQYF.

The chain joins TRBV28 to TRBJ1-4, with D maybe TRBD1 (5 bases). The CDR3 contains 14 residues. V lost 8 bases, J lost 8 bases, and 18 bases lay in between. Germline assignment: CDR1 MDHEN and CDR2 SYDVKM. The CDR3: CASSRGRGREKLFF. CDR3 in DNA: TGTGCCAGCTCCCGAGGGAGGGGACGGGAAAAACTGTTTTTT.

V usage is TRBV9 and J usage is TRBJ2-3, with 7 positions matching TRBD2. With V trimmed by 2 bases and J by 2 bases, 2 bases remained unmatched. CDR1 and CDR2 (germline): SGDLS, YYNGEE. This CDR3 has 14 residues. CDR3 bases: TGTGCCAGCAGCGTCGGGAGGCACACAGATACGCAGTATTTT. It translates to CASSVGRHTDTQYF.

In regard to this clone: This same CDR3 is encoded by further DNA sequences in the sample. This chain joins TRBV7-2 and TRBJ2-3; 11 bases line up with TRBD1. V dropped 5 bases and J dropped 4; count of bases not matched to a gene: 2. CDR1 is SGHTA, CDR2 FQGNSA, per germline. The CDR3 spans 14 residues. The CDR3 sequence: CASSPGQGADTQYF. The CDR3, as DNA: TGTGCCAGCAGCCCGGGACAGGGGGCAGATACGCAGTATTTT. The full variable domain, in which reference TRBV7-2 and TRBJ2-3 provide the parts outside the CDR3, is GAGVSQSPSNKVTEKGKDVELRCDPISGHTALYWYRQSLGQGLEFLIYFQGNSAPDKSGLPSDRFSAERTGGSVSTLTIQRTQQEDSAVYLCASSPGQGADTQYFGPGTRLTVL.

CDR3 DNA: TGCAGCGTTGACCGTGGCTTGAGGCCAGATACGCAGTATTTT. Protein sequence: CSVDRGLRPDTQYF. The rearrangement links TRBV29-1 to TRBJ2-3; no clear D gene. The CDR3 covers 14 residues. The V end lost 3 bases, the J end lost 4 bases, and 14 bases lay between the germline ends. CDR1 is SQVTM, CDR2 ANQGSEA, per germline.

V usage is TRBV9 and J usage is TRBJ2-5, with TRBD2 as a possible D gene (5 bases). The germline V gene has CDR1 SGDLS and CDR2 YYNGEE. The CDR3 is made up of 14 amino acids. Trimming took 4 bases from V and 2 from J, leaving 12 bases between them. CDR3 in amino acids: CASSHGRTQETQYF. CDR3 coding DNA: TGTGCCAGCAGCCACGGGCGGACTCAAGAGACCCAGTACTTC.

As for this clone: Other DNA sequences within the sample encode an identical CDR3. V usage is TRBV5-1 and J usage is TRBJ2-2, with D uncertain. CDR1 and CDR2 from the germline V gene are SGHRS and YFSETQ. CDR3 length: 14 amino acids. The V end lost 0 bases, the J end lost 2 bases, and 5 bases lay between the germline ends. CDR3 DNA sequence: TGCGCCAGCAGCTTGGAGACAAACACCGGGGAGCTGTTTTTT. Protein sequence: CASSLETNTGELFF.

CDR3 coding DNA: TGTGCCAGTAGTATAAGCGGCGCGGGAGAAACGAGGGAGACCCAGTACTTC. Translation gives CASSISGAGETRETQYF. The genes are TRBV19 and TRBJ2-5; TRBD2 aligns across 7 bases. The CDR3 sequence is 17 residues long. The germline V gene has CDR1 LNHDA and CDR2 SQIVND (reference sequence). The J segment lost 5 bases and the V segment lost 2 bases, leaving 14 bases of the junction unmatched.

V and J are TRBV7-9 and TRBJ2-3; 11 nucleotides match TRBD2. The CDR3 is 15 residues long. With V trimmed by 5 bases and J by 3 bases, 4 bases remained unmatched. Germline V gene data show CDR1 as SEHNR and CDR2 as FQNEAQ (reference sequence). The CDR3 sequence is CASSVSSGRTDTQYF. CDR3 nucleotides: TGTGCCAGCAGCGTATCTAGCGGGAGGACAGATACGCAGTATTTT.

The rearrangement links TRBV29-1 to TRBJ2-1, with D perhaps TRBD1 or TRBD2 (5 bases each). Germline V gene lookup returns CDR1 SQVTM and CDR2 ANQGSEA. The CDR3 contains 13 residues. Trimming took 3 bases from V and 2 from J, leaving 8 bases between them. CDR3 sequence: CSVEKGPYNEQFF. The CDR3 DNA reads TGCAGCGTTGAGAAGGGACCCTACAATGAGCAGTTCTTC.

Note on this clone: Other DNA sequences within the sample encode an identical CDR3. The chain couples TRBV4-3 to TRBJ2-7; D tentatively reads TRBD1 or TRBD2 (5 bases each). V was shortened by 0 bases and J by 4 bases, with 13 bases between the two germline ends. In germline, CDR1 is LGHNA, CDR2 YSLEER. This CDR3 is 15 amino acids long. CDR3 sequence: CASSQDLAGTYEQYF. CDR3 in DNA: TGCGCCAGCAGCCAAGATCTTGCAGGGACGTACGAGCAGTACTTC.

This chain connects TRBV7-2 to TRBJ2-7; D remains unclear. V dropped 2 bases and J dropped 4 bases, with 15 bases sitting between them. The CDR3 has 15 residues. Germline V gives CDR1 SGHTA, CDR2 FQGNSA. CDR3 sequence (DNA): TGTGCCAGCAGCTTAAGTCTAGACCAAAATTACGAGCAGTACTTC. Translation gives CASSLSLDQNYEQYF.

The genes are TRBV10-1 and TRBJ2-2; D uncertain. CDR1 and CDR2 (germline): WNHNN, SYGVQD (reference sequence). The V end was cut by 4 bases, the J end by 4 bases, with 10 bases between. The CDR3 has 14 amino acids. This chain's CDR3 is CASSGVHGTGELFF. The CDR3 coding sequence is TGCGCCAGCAGTGGGGTGCACGGCACCGGGGAGCTGTTTTTT.

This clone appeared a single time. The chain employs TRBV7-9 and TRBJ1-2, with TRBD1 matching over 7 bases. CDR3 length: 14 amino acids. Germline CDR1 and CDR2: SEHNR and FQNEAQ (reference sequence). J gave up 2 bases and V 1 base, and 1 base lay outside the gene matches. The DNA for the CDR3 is TGTGCCAGCAGCTTAGGGGGACAGAACTATGGCTACACCTTC. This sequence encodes CASSLGGQNYGYTF.

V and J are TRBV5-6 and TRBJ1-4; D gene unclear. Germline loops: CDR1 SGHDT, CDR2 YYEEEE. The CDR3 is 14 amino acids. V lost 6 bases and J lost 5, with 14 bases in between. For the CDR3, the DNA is TGTGCCAGCACCGCGCTCGGACTGAATGAAAAACTGTTTTTT. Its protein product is CASTALGLNEKLFF. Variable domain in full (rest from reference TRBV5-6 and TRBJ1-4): DAGVTQSPTHLIKTRGQQVTLRCSPKSGHDTVSWYQQALGQGPQFIFQYYEEEERQRGNFPDRFSGHQFPNYSSELNVNALLLGDSALYLCASTALGLNEKLFFGSGTQLSVL.

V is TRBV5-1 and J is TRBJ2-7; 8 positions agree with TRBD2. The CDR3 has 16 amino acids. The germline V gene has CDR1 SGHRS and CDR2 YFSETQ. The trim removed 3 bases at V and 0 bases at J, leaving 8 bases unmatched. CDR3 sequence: CASSSTSGGYSYEQYF. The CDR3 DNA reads TGCGCCAGCAGCTCCACCAGCGGGGGTTACTCCTACGAGCAGTACTTC.

The CDR3 here is CASRASRGQWNEQFF. The CDR3, as DNA: TGTGCCAGCAGGGCGAGCAGGGGGCAATGGAATGAGCAGTTCTTC. The chain couples TRBV2 to TRBJ2-1, with TRBD1 matching over 8 bases. With 6 bases clipped from V and 7 bases from J, the junction kept 11 bases outside the gene matches. The CDR3 contains 15 residues. The V gene's germline CDR1 is SNHLY and CDR2 FYNNEI.

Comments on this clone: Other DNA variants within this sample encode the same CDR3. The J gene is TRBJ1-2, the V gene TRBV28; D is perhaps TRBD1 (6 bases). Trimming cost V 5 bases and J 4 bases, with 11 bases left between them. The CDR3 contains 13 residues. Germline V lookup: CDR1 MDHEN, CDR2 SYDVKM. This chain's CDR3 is CASSPTGLYGYTF. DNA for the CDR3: TGTGCCAGCAGTCCGACAGGCCTCTATGGCTACACCTTC.

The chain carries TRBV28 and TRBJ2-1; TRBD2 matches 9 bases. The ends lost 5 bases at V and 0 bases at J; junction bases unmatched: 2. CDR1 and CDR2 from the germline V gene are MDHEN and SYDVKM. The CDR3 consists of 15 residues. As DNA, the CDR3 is TGTGCCAGCAGTCGTAGCGGGAGCTCCTACAATGAGCAGTTCTTC. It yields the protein CASSRSGSSYNEQFF.

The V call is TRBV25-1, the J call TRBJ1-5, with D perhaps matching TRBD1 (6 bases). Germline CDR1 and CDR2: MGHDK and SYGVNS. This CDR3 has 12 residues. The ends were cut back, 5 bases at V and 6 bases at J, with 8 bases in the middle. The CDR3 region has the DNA TGTGCCAGCAGTCTCAGGGGTCAGCCCCAGCATTTT. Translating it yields CASSLRGQPQHF.

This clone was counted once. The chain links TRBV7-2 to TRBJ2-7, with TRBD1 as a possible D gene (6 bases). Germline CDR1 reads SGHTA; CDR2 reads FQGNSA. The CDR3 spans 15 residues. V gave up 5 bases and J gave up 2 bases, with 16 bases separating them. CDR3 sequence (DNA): TGTGCCAGCAGCCTACCTGGGGGCGCCACCTACGAGCAGTACTTC. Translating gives CASSLPGGATYEQYF.

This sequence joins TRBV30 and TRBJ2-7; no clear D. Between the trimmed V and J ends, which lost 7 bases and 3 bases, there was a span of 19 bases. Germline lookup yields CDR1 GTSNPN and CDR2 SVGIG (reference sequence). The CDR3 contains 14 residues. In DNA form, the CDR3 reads TGTGCCTTCTACACCTCGGGCAGAAACTACGAGCAGTACTTC. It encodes CAFYTSGRNYEQYF.

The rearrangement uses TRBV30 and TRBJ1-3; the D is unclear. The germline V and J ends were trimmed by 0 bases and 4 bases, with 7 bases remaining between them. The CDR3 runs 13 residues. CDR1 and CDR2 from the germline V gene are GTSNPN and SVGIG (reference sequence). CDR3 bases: TGTGCCTGGAGTGTAGGAACGGGAAACACCATATATTTT. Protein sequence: CAWSVGTGNTIYF.

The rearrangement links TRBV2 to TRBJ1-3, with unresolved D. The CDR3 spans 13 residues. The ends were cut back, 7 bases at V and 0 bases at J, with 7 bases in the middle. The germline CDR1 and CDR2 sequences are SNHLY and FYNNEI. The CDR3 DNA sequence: TGTGCCAGCAATTCAGGCTCTGGAAACACCATATATTTT. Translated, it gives CASNSGSGNTIYF.